The text below deals with one T cell receptor beta chain. The identical CDR3 is also encoded by other nucleotide sequences in the sample. Germline CDR1 SGHRS, CDR2 YFSETQ. The CDR3 extends over 13 amino acids. The V end was cut by 0 bases, the J end by 7 bases, with 10 bases between. The data derive from a study of blood T cell repertoires in COVID-19. Study as a whole: Acute-phase and convalescent COVID-19 samples originated in the United States, Italy and Spain.

Seattle-derived patients entered the study during active infection and were followed longitudinally. TCRdb keeps only in-frame clones here, not all; method: immunoSEQ multiplex PCR. The repertoire consists of about 210,000 clones, with approximately 84% occurring once and the leading ten covering 7.8%. The gene calls are TRBV5-1 and TRBJ1-2; maybe TRBD1 (6 bases). Sequencing input: peripheral blood. The source of this sequence is a woman of 80 years or more with COVID-19, enrolled during active disease. The CDR3, as DNA: TGCGCCAGCAGCTTGGAACAGGGTCTTGGCTACACCTTC. Protein sequence: CASSLEQGLGYTF. The complete variable domain, with remaining parts taken from reference TRBV5-1 and TRBJ1-2, reads KAGVTQTPRYLIKTRGQQVTLSCSPISGHRSVSWYQQTPGQGLQFLFEYFSETQRNKGNFPGRFSGRQFSNSRSEMNVSTLELGDSALYLCASSLEQGLGYTFGSGTRLTVV.